This paragraph reports one T cell receptor (beta chain). Its antigen has not been determined. The sample holds no much larger clone one base away, and base qualities are not on file. These data originate in a study of cytotoxic CD8 clonotypes in ibrutinib-treated CLL (dated by TCRdb to the early 2020s). Regarding the complete study: The cohort included about 15 treatment-naive and 11 relapsed/refractory patients; roughly 17 were IGHV unmutated. Samples at response were collected after a median of roughly twelve months of treatment, with a range of roughly 6 to 40 months. Every sample from remission and from progressive disease was obtained while the patients were still on ibrutinib. Samples averaged around 280,000 productive templates and around 91,000 productive rearrangements. Cryopreserved peripheral blood mononuclear cells were collected before treatment, at response, and at either disease progression or sustained remission. Longitudinal samples were available for 26 of the 86 trial participants. Partial responses were observed in about 25 patients and complete responses in 2; after a median follow-up of around 68 months, remission was maintained in around 14 patients and progression was observed in some twelve. General study outcomes and caveats: Clonality rose at ibrutinib response, remained stable during sustained remission, and dropped back toward baseline at progression. Public clonotypes were rare and either shrank or stayed stable during treatment, and the rise in clonality at ibrutinib response reflected expansion of private clonotypes. At baseline, clonality was higher than in age-matched healthy donors and showed a strong correlation with circulating CD8+ T-cell counts. Sampling times were not matched between sustained-remission and progressing patients, and lymph node repertoires were not studied.

The sample's time point label is to be understood as: 20 to 30 months on ibrutinib. For TCR beta library preparation, about 2 micrograms of genomic DNA were isolated from cryopreserved PBMCs. High-throughput TCR beta sequencing was performed on longitudinal blood samples from CLL patients receiving ibrutinib monotherapy. The patients were enrolled in a single-center, open-label phase 2 trial of ibrutinib monotherapy. On a MiSeq, deep resolution sequencing aimed for a depth between 1 in 1 million and 1 in 200,000 T cells, with each clonotype covered about 9.9x on average. TCR beta libraries were generated with the immunoSEQ hsTCRB Kit. Concerning the study's data processing: Data were analyzed with ImmunoSEQ Data Assistant and ImmunoSEQ Analyzer, with V, D and J genes assigned per IMGT definitions. Clonality, which ranges from 0 to 1, was calculated by subtracting the normalized Shannon entropy of productive rearrangement frequencies from one. Only overrepresented clonotypes making up at least 0.05% of each patient's repertoire were included in the public clonotype analysis. Repertoires from some 13 age-matched healthy donors in immuneACCESS were used as clonality controls. TCRdb stores this immuneACCESS table with in-frame sequences only. Part of the clones is absent; in the studies checked, under half of the shortfall reflects unresolved V genes, and no reason is known for the rest. That table is the source of V, J and clone size, and D and trimming were worked out from the DNA. The sample includes 150,000 to 200,000 clones, with over 60% observed a single time. About an eighth of the sample rests with the top ten.

The CDR3 numbers 13 residues from cysteine through phenylalanine. Solely the CDR3 DNA is kept, with 39 bases framed from the first base. The germline V gene supplies CDR1 MDHEN and CDR2 SYDVKM. V is cut by 10 bases and J by 2 bases, and the space between the germline ends is 11 bases. Sequencing used PBMCs, obtained after 24 months of ibrutinib treatment. This clonotype was sampled from a human donor with chronic lymphocytic leukemia. Recombination connected TRBV28 to TRBJ2-2; the best D guess is TRBD1, with 6 bases matching. The sequence in DNA is TGTGCCACCCCGGACAGAAACACCGGGGAGCTGTTTTTT. Translated, this is CATPDRNTGELFF.